The rows below give T cell receptor beta chains drawn from one sample of a study of identical twins. TCRdb re-derived calls from the 5' RACE reads in MiXCR, one entry per CDR3 protein. The table shows 450,000 to 600,000 distinct CDR3 sequences, with approximately 20% occurring only once. A further study also used this sample, focusing on yellow fever vaccine responses in identical twins.

Input material: CD4+ T cells sorted from blood. These receptors originate from a woman under 30 in good health. Both conserved end residues are part of each CDR3. Each record gives: D gene, clone size, J gene, V gene, CDR3 protein, CDR3 DNA. A D gene is named only where the DNA matches it firmly. The size of a clone is reported for some rows only, either as once, few or many, or as a class for expanded clones.

>-|many|TRBJ1-2|TRBV12-3/TRBV12-4
CASSQDTPYGYTF
TGTGCCAGCAGTCAGGACACGCCCTATGGCTACACCTTC
>TRBD1|many|TRBJ2-1|TRBV12-3/TRBV12-4
CASRQGVEQFF
TGTGCCAGCAGGCAGGGGGTTGAGCAGTTCTTC
>-|-|TRBJ2-1|TRBV12-3/TRBV12-4
CASSSPDSIHEQFF
TGTGCCAGCAGTTCCCCGGACAGCATCCATGAGCAGTTCTTC
>-|-|TRBJ1-6|TRBV5-1
CASKFREMNSPLHF
TGCGCCAGCAAATTCAGGGAGATGAATTCACCCCTCCACTTT
>-|-|TRBJ2-5|TRBV6-5
CASSSNLQRQETQYF
TGTGCCAGCAGTTCGAACTTACAGCGTCAAGAGACCCAGTACTTC
>-|-|TRBJ1-6|TRBV6-5
CASSYGGLTHVPLHF
TGTGCCAGCAGTTATGGCGGCCTAACTCATGTGCCCCTCCACTTT
>TRBD2|-|TRBJ2-1|TRBV3-1
CASSQILAGGDEQFF
TGTGCCAGCAGCCAGATACTAGCGGGGGGGGATGAGCAGTTCTTC
>-|few|TRBJ2-5|TRBV20-1
CSAENLRARQETQYF
TGCAGTGCCGAAAACCTGAGGGCTAGACAGGAGACCCAGTACTTC
>-|-|TRBJ1-1|TRBV10-3
CAISEGRGMNTEAFF
TGTGCCATCAGTGAAGGGAGGGGGATGAACACTGAAGCTTTCTTT
>-|many|TRBJ1-6|TRBV4-1
CASSLGGGSPLHF
TGCGCCAGCAGCCTAGGCGGGGGTTCACCCCTCCACTTT
>TRBD2|-|TRBJ2-4|TRBV20-1
CSARDLKLAGGNIQYF
TGCAGTGCTAGAGATCTTAAGCTAGCGGGAGGGAACATTCAGTACTTC
>-|-|TRBJ2-7|TRBV18
CASSPSAAGWAYEQYF
TGTGCCAGCTCACCAAGCGCGGCAGGGTGGGCCTACGAGCAGTACTTC
>-|-|TRBJ2-7|TRBV4-2
CASSQVFRGLDYEQYF
TGTGCCAGCAGCCAAGTCTTCCGGGGCCTCGACTACGAGCAGTACTTC
>TRBD1|few|TRBJ1-5|TRBV2
CASTYAGQATETPQHF
TGTGCCAGCACTTACGCCGGACAGGCAACGGAGACGCCCCAGCATTTT
>-|few|TRBJ2-1|TRBV24-1
CATGGGRGQAVSSYNEQFF
TGTGCCACCGGCGGGGGCAGGGGGCAGGCCGTGAGCTCCTACAATGAGCAGTTCTTC
>TRBD1|few|TRBJ2-1|TRBV5-4
CASSGQGTTNEQFF
TGTGCCAGCAGCGGACAGGGGACAACCAATGAGCAGTTCTTC
>-|few|TRBJ2-6|TRBV11-1
CASSAGQLFYSGANVLTF
TGTGCCAGCAGCGCAGGACAGTTATTCTACTCTGGGGCCAACGTCCTGACTTTC
>-|-|TRBJ1-4|TRBV15
CATSRVSGDEKLFF
TGTGCCACCAGCAGAGTATCGGGTGATGAAAAACTGTTTTTT
>TRBD2|few|TRBJ2-5|TRBV4-1
CASSPTGLAGEIQYF
TGCGCCAGCAGCCCAACAGGACTAGCGGGGGAAATCCAGTACTTC
>TRBD2|-|TRBJ2-4|TRBV28
CASSQYSGRENIQYF
TGTGCCAGCAGCCAATATAGCGGGAGGGAAAACATTCAGTACTTC
>-|-|TRBJ2-5|TRBV12-3/TRBV12-4
CASSLPGARETQYF
TGTGCCAGCAGTTTACCCGGGGCGAGGGAGACCCAGTACTTC
>TRBD2|few|TRBJ2-1|TRBV29-1
CSVVSTSGRVEQFF
TGCAGCGTTGTCTCAACTAGCGGGAGGGTTGAGCAGTTCTTC
>TRBD2|many|TRBJ2-3|TRBV3-1
CASRGLAQDTQYF
TGTGCCAGCAGGGGACTAGCGCAGGATACGCAGTATTTT
>-|-|TRBJ2-1|TRBV5-1
CASSQGTQQFF
TGCGCCAGCAGCCAAGGGACTCAGCAGTTCTTC
>-|-|TRBJ2-1|TRBV20-1
CSAPRSSYNEQFF
TGCAGTGCTCCCCGCAGCTCCTACAATGAGCAGTTCTTC
>TRBD1|few|TRBJ1-2|TRBV7-9
CASSITQGAQGYTF
TGTGCCAGCAGCATAACTCAGGGGGCGCAGGGCTACACCTTC
>TRBD1|once|TRBJ1-6|TRBV5-1
CASSSYGTAINSPLHF
TGCGCCAGCAGCTCATATGGGACAGCCATTAATTCACCCCTCCACTTT
>TRBD2|few|TRBJ2-1|TRBV7-8
CASSLARLAGGLGEQFF
TGTGCCAGCAGCTTAGCCCGATTAGCGGGGGGGTTAGGTGAGCAGTTCTTC
>-|few|TRBJ2-1|TRBV9
CASSAMRGASNSEQFF
TGTGCCAGCAGCGCGATGAGGGGGGCCTCAAATAGTGAGCAGTTCTTC
>TRBD2|-|TRBJ2-5|TRBV11-2
CASSTHLGIAGEQETQYF
TGTGCCAGCAGCACGCACCTCGGTATTGCGGGGGAGCAAGAGACCCAGTACTTC
>TRBD1|-|TRBJ1-2|TRBV3-1
CASSRTGEGYTF
TGTGCCAGCAGCCGGACAGGCGAGGGCTACACCTTC
>TRBD2|-|TRBJ2-2|TRBV20-1
CSARVTGLAGGNTGELFF
TGCAGTGCTAGAGTGACGGGACTAGCGGGAGGCAACACCGGGGAGCTGTTTTTT
>-|few|TRBJ2-3|TRBV20-1
CSARAPWGAGKEDTQYF
TGCAGTGCTAGAGCTCCCTGGGGGGCAGGGAAGGAAGATACGCAGTATTTT
>-|-|TRBJ2-1|TRBV4-1
CASSQWQLEEQFF
TGCGCCAGCAGCCAATGGCAGTTGGAGGAGCAGTTCTTC
>-|-|TRBJ2-3|TRBV2
CASRADTTDTQYF
TGTGCCAGCCGGGCAGATACCACAGATACGCAGTATTTT
>TRBD1|few|TRBJ1-1|TRBV7-8
CASRISGTGVETEAFF
TGTGCCAGCAGGATAAGCGGGACAGGGGTAGAAACTGAAGCTTTCTTT
>TRBD2|-|TRBJ2-1|TRBV7-3
CASSPGGISSYNEQFF
TGTGCCAGCAGCCCGGGAGGGATAAGCTCCTACAATGAGCAGTTCTTC
>-|-|TRBJ2-1|TRBV27
CASSHDTALHNEQFF
TGTGCCAGCAGTCACGACACGGCTCTTCACAATGAGCAGTTCTTC
>TRBD1|-|TRBJ1-1|TRBV12-3/TRBV12-4
CASSLTGGTGTEAFF
TGTGCCAGCAGTCTTACAGGGGGTACGGGCACTGAAGCTTTCTTT
>-|few|TRBJ2-1|TRBV10-3
CAISDPEDNEQFF
TGTGCCATCAGTGACCCTGAAGACAATGAGCAGTTCTTC
>TRBD1|-|TRBJ2-7|TRBV3-1
CASSQEIWGQGGRYEQYF
TGTGCCAGCAGCCAAGAAATTTGGGGACAGGGGGGACGGTACGAGCAGTACTTC
>TRBD2|-|TRBJ2-1|TRBV5-1
CASSLVSSGSQEQFF
TGCGCCAGCAGCTTGGTATCTAGCGGGTCCCAGGAGCAGTTCTTC
>TRBD1|-|TRBJ1-5|TRBV10-2
CASSRDRVVGNQPQHF
TGCGCCAGCAGTCGCGACAGGGTAGTCGGCAATCAGCCCCAGCATTTT
>TRBD1|few|TRBJ2-1|TRBV24-1
CATSDVGQAEQFF
TGTGCCACCAGTGATGTGGGACAGGCTGAGCAGTTCTTC
>-|few|TRBJ2-2|TRBV7-9
CASSSNRDTGELFF
TGTGCCAGCAGCTCTAACAGGGACACCGGGGAGCTGTTTTTT
>-|-|TRBJ2-6|TRBV18
CASSPGAPSSSGANVLTF
TGTGCCAGCTCACCGGGAGCACCGTCCAGCTCTGGGGCCAACGTCCTGACTTTC
>TRBD2|-|TRBJ2-7|TRBV9
CASSLRLAEQYF
TGTGCCAGCAGCCTTCGACTAGCGGAGCAGTACTTC
>-|few|TRBJ1-1|TRBV7-9
CASIRAGTNTEAFF
TGTGCCAGCATCAGGGCAGGGACGAACACTGAAGCTTTCTTT